A selection of T cell receptor beta chains follows, all from one sample in a study of T-cell memory formation after mild COVID-19. A single record per CDR3 protein comes from TCRdb applying MiXCR to the 5' RACE reads. The sample shows hundreds of thousands of distinct CDR3 sequences, roughly 17% of them seen only once. Source material: PBMCs or a T cell subset sorted from them (not recorded which). These receptors were obtained from an adult woman who had mild COVID-19 (a few samples of this study predate the infection). Cell type and time point are not known. The CDR3 runs from the conserved cysteine through the conserved F or W. D genes are given only for firm matches. Only some rows state a clone size, as once, few, many or a class for expanded clones.

j_call clone_size d_call v_call cdr3_aa cdr3_nt
TRBJ2-5 - - TRBV3-1 CASSQETGVTQYF TGTGCCAGCAGCCAAGAAACCGGGGTTACCCAGTACTTC
TRBJ1-2 few - TRBV3-1 CASSRHGTEANYGYTF TGTGCCAGCAGCCGACACGGGACGGAAGCTAACTATGGCTACACCTTC
TRBJ1-3 - - TRBV7-9 CASSLMFLGTGNTIYF TGTGCCAGCAGCCTAATGTTCCTGGGCACTGGAAACACCATATATTTT
TRBJ2-7 many - TRBV7-8 CASSQEVYEQYF TGTGCCAGCAGCCAAGAAGTCTACGAGCAGTACTTC
TRBJ2-7 many - TRBV9 CASSKGDTFYEQYF TGTGCCAGCAGCAAAGGGGACACCTTCTACGAGCAGTACTTC
TRBJ2-1 - TRBD2 TRBV18 CASSPLGTSGTYNEQFF TGTGCCAGCTCACCCCTCGGGACTAGCGGGACCTACAATGAGCAGTTCTTC
TRBJ2-5 - TRBD2 TRBV7-3 CASSFGGLKETQYF TGTGCCAGCAGCTTCGGGGGGTTGAAAGAGACCCAGTACTTC
TRBJ1-1 few TRBD1 TRBV20-1 CSAVRDRNTEAFF TGCAGTGCTGTCCGGGACAGAAACACTGAAGCTTTCTTT
TRBJ2-7 - - TRBV11-2 CASSFSVGGRTYF TGTGCCAGCAGCTTCTCGGTCGGGGGCCGCACGTACTTC
TRBJ2-3 few - TRBV15 CATSRVAWGAGTDTQYF TGTGCCACCAGCAGAGTGGCTTGGGGGGCAGGCACAGATACGCAGTATTTT
TRBJ2-2 few TRBD1 TRBV15 CATSINRGGELFF TGTGCCACCAGCATTAACAGGGGCGGGGAGCTGTTTTTT
TRBJ1-3 - TRBD1 TRBV28 CASSFTGGSGNTIYF TGTGCCAGCAGTTTCACAGGGGGCTCTGGAAACACCATATATTTT
TRBJ2-1 - TRBD2 TRBV7-2 CASSATSGKGNEQFF TGTGCCAGCAGCGCAACTAGCGGGAAAGGCAATGAGCAGTTCTTC
TRBJ1-1 - TRBD1 TRBV6-1 CASSEWSTGDTEAFF TGTGCCAGCAGTGAATGGTCGACAGGGGACACTGAAGCTTTCTTT
TRBJ2-3 many - TRBV4-2 CASSQTRYTDTQYF TGTGCCAGCAGCCAGACCCGTTACACAGATACGCAGTATTTT
TRBJ2-2 few - TRBV27 CASKHLTNTGELFF TGTGCCAGCAAACACCTGACGAACACCGGGGAGCTGTTTTTT
TRBJ2-2 many TRBD1 TRBV11-2 CASSLKTGGTGELFF TGTGCCAGCAGCTTAAAGACAGGGGGCACCGGGGAGCTGTTTTTT
TRBJ2-7 - TRBD2 TRBV24-1 CATRPGLAGTEQYF TGTGCCACCAGACCGGGACTAGCGGGCACCGAGCAGTACTTC
TRBJ1-2 once - TRBV12-3/TRBV12-4 CASYYTGSNYGYTF TGTGCCAGCTATTATACAGGGTCTAACTATGGCTACACCTTC
TRBJ2-7 many TRBD2 TRBV10-3 CAISGEAGSRWEQYF TGTGCCATCAGTGGCGAAGCGGGGTCTAGGTGGGAGCAGTACTTC
TRBJ2-1 - TRBD2 TRBV5-1 CASSLIAGAIYNEQFF TGCGCCAGCAGCTTGATAGCGGGAGCAATCTACAATGAGCAGTTCTTC
TRBJ2-1 - - TRBV29-1 CSVEARGHNEQFF TGCAGCGTTGAGGCGAGGGGCCACAATGAGCAGTTCTTC
TRBJ2-5 - - TRBV11-2 CASSQVWGARETQYF TGTGCCAGCAGCCAGGTGTGGGGGGCCAGGGAGACCCAGTACTTC
TRBJ2-5 - - TRBV9 CASSVRGIASETQYF TGTGCCAGCAGCGTAAGGGGCATAGCGAGTGAGACCCAGTACTTC